This TCR beta chain was captured by sequencing in a study of blood T cell repertoires in COVID-19. On the study more broadly: PBMCs, B-cell-depleted T cells, or T cells were the source of the cDNA or gDNA that made up the material.

In the original workflow: Reference gene primers were amplified, and this amplification served to estimate nucleated cell counts. Assay: immunoSEQ multiplex PCR; the TCRdb copy retains only in-frame clones and omits some. V and J calls and clone size are given by that table; D and trimming were obtained from the DNA. The table records 200,000 to 250,000 clones, approximately 90% of them present only once. The V gene's germline CDR1 is MNHEY and CDR2 SVGEGT. The germline V and J ends were trimmed by 4 bases and 0 bases, with 11 bases remaining between them. CDR3 length equals 15 residues. The specimen sequenced was peripheral blood. The TCR sequence derives from a woman aged 35 to 49 who had recovered from COVID-19. The V gene is TRBV6-2 or TRBV6-3, the J gene TRBJ2-3, with D unresolved. For the CDR3, the DNA is TGTGCCAGCAGTTGGAGTGTTTCTAGCACAGATACGCAGTATTTT. The encoded protein is CASSWSVSSTDTQYF.